This passage covers 28 T cell receptor beta chains from one sample sequenced in a study of tumor and adjacent non-tumor tissue in lung cancer. The library came from three nested PCR rounds adapted from ARM-PCR protocols. TCRdb redid the calling of the multiplex PCR reads with MiXCR, one entry per CDR3 protein. Of 200,000 to 250,000 distinct CDR3 sequences in the sample, 60% to 75% are singletons; the top ten hold approximately 25%. The template was RNA from unsorted bulk tissue. The sequenced sample was lung tumor tissue. Receptors were obtained from a man aged 55 to 70 with non-small cell lung cancer.

The CDR3 loop is CASRRGTTSTDTQYF. In DNA form, the CDR3 reads TGTGCCAGCAGGAGGGGGACTACCTCCACAGATACGCAGTATTTT. V gene TRBV6-5 combines with J gene TRBJ2-3, with D perhaps TRBD2 (7 bases). In germline, CDR1 is MNHEY, CDR2 SVGAGI. CDR3 length: 15 residues. Trimming stripped 6 bases from V and 2 bases from J, with 15 bases between.

This chain joins TRBV11-3 and TRBJ2-7; D possibly corresponds to TRBD1 (6 bases). Germline V CDR1 and CDR2: SGHNT, YENEEA. This CDR3 is 14 amino acids long. V was pared by 7 bases and J by 2 bases, with 15 bases between. CDR3 sequence reads: CASNRDIRAYEQYF. CDR3 in DNA: TGTGCCAGCAACCGGGACATCAGAGCCTACGAGCAGTACTTC.

As regards this clonotype: A junction boundary mismatches the germline segment, possibly from a read error. J is TRBJ2-3 and V is TRBV20-1; no definite D call. Germline V gene lookup returns CDR1 DFQATT and CDR2 SNEGSKA (reference sequence). The CDR3 has 10 amino acids. CDR3 sequence: CSVESDTQFF. CDR3 sequence (DNA): TGCAGTGTTGAGTCAGATACGCAGTTTTTT.

As concerns this clonotype: A read error may produce the germline difference seen at one junction end. V is TRBV11-3 and J is TRBJ2-5; the match to TRBD1 covers 7 bases. The CDR3 totals 14 residues. Per the germline V gene, CDR1 is SGHNT and CDR2 is YENEEA. For the CDR3, the DNA is TGTGCCAGCAGGCTGAAAGGGGGCTGGGAGACTCAGTACTTC. It encodes CASRLKGGWETQYF.

Concerning this clonotype: It may be a read error: a sequence one base away is much more abundant. The chain recombines TRBV6-6 with TRBJ1-5; no definite D call. Germline V gene lookup returns CDR1 MNHNY and CDR2 SVGAGI (reference sequence). The CDR3 has 13 amino acids. The chain's CDR3 is CASILNENQPHHF. As DNA, the CDR3 is TGTGCCAGCATCCTAAACGAGAATCAGCCCCACCATTTT.

On this clonotype: Because the CDR3 is missing its conserved closing phenylalanine or tryptophan, this is likely a read error. The chain carries TRBV6-5 and TRBJ2-5; D not resolved. This CDR3 is 14 amino acids long. CDR1 MNHEY and CDR2 SVGAGI come from the germline V gene. The V and J ends lost 0 bases and 3 bases respectively, with 8 bases between them. For the CDR3, the DNA is TGTGCCAGCAGTTACTCGATTGGGAAAGAGACCCAGTACTTA. Translating it yields CASSYSIGKETQYL.

With respect to this clonotype: This may be a read error, as it is one base from a much larger clone. This chain uses TRBV6-2 or TRBV6-3 with TRBJ2-7, with 7 bases identical to TRBD1. The germline V gene has CDR1 MNHEY and CDR2 SVGEGT. The CDR3 totals 12 residues. V lost 7 bases to trimming and J lost 3 bases; unmatched junction nucleotides: 3. CDR3 residues: CASTDRVYEQYF. Written as DNA, the CDR3 is TGTGCCAGCACCGACAGGGTCTACGAGCAGTACTTC.

This clonotype has more than one count but fewer than ten. The chain links TRBV5-1 to TRBJ1-1, with TRBD1 matching over 7 bases. The CDR3 consists of 16 residues. V trimming: 4 bases; J trimming: 0 bases; junction bases outside the gene matches: 9. Germline CDR1 is SGHRS and CDR2 is YFSETQ. Here the CDR3 reads CASSAGQIYVNTEAFF. The CDR3 nucleotides are TGCGCCAGCAGCGCGGGACAGATTTATGTGAACACTGAAGCTTTCTTT.

For this clonotype: Germline and junction disagree at one end, which may indicate a read error. V usage is TRBV11-2 and J usage is TRBJ2-1, with D perhaps matching TRBD1 or TRBD2 (5 bases each). Germline V gene lookup returns CDR1 SGHAT and CDR2 FQNNGV. This CDR3 is built from 16 residues. This CDR3 reads CASIPGAGSSYNELFF. The CDR3 nucleotides read TGTGCCAGCATTCCTGGGGCTGGGAGCTCCTACAATGAGCTGTTCTTC.

This clonotype was detected once. Just one base apart from a much larger clone, this may be a read error. The chain employs TRBV20-1 and TRBJ1-1; D gene ambiguous. V was trimmed by 6 bases and J by 2 bases, leaving 19 bases between them. CDR3 length equals 15 residues. Germline V lookup: CDR1 DFQATT, CDR2 SNEGSKA (reference sequence). This CDR3 reads CSAPVQSRSNTEAFF. In DNA, the CDR3 is TGCAGTGCACCTGTACAGTCTCGAAGCAACACTGAAGCTTTCTTT.

A word on this clonotype: The junction does not match germline at one end; this may be a read error. The chain is built from TRBV11-2 and TRBJ2-5; D not certain. With the DNA end fitting TRBJ2-1 better, the J assignment may be wrong. The CDR3 loop spans 11 amino acids. Germline V CDR1 and CDR2: SGHAT, FQNNGV. CDR3 protein: CASSFLETQFF. The CDR3 DNA reads as TGTGCGAGCAGCTTCTTGGAGACCCAGTTCTTC.

As concerns this clonotype: The CDR3 end shows no conserved phenylalanine or tryptophan, and so a read error is likely. CDR3 bases: TGTGCCAACAGTTTGTGGGGGAAGGGTGAGCAGTTCTCC. It is translated as CANSLWGKGEQFS. The V gene is TRBV12-3 or TRBV12-4, the J gene TRBJ2-1, with D perhaps being TRBD1 or TRBD2 (5 bases each). CDR3 length: 13 residues.

The rearrangement links TRBV7-9 to TRBJ1-1; D not resolved. V lost 6 bases and J lost 3, with 5 bases in between. Germline V gene sequence: CDR1 SEHNR, CDR2 FQNEAQ (reference sequence). The CDR3 consists of 11 residues. The CDR3 spells CASRGYTEAFF. Written as DNA, the CDR3 is TGTGCCAGCAGAGGGTACACTGAAGCTTTCTTT.

The chain employs TRBV4-1 and TRBJ2-7; 7 nucleotides line up with TRBD1. This CDR3 contains 17 residues. The J segment lost 4 bases and the V segment lost 3 bases, leaving 15 bases of the junction unmatched. From germline, CDR1 is MGHRA and CDR2 YSYEKL. CDR3 DNA: TGCGCCAGCAGCCAGCCCCAAAGACAGGGACGATTATACGAGCAGTACTTC. Translated, it gives CASSQPQRQGRLYEQYF.

This clonotype was seen repeatedly, ten times or more. The chain links TRBV6-5 to TRBJ2-1; 8 nucleotides line up with TRBD2. Germline values: CDR1 MNHEY, CDR2 SVGAGI. The junction had 9 bases not matched to a gene; V was cut back by 10 bases and J by 1 base. CDR3 length: 15 residues. CDR3 protein: CATSPGLASYNEQFF. The CDR3 nucleotides are TGTGCCACCAGCCCAGGACTAGCTTCCTACAATGAGCAGTTCTTC.

With regard to this clonotype: Likely a read error: the CDR3 ends without its conserved phenylalanine or tryptophan. The V gene is TRBV12-3 or TRBV12-4, the J gene TRBJ1-5; 8 nucleotides line up with TRBD1. The J segment lost 6 bases and the V segment lost 2 bases, leaving 12 bases of the junction unmatched. CDR3 length: 17 residues. This CDR3 reads CASSLRTGGEVRQPQHY. CDR3 sequence (DNA): TGTGCCAGCAGTTTACGCACAGGGGGGGAGGTCCGTCAGCCCCAGCATTAT.

Note on this clonotype: Since a much larger clone is just one base distant, this may be a read error. The conserved final phenylalanine or tryptophan is absent from the CDR3, which likely points to a read error. The chain carries TRBV20-1 and TRBJ2-7; 7 nucleotides match TRBD2. CDR1 is DFQATT and CDR2 is SNEGSKA in the germline V gene (reference sequence). V was clipped by 4 bases and J by 7 bases; unmatched bases: 13. The CDR3 contains 14 residues. The CDR3 here is CSATSVAGSWEQYS. CDR3 nucleotide sequence: TGCAGTGCTACCTCGGTAGCGGGCTCGTGGGAGCAGTACTCC.

This clonotype showed up just a few times. V gene TRBV20-1 combines with J gene TRBJ2-5, with D maybe TRBD2 (7 bases). Per the germline V gene, CDR1 is DFQATT and CDR2 is SNEGSKA (reference sequence). CDR3 length: 15 amino acids. The V end lost 5 bases, the J end lost 5 bases, and 21 bases lay between the germline ends. CDR3 sequence: CSAQRAGAQAETQYF. CDR3 bases: TGCAGTGCTCAGAGGGCGGGGGCCCAGGCGGAGACCCAGTACTTC.

The chain employs TRBV6-1 and TRBJ2-1; 9 nucleotides match TRBD2. V shed 2 bases, J shed 9 bases, and the junction held 8 bases outside the gene matches. Germline V lookup: CDR1 MNHNS, CDR2 SASEGT. CDR3 size: 15 residues. CDR3 protein: CASSESASGTTEQFF. The CDR3 DNA follows: TGTGCCAGCAGTGAATCGGCTAGCGGGACCACTGAGCAGTTCTTC.

This clonotype is a singleton in its sample. The chain carries TRBV28 and TRBJ2-4, with 10 bases fitting TRBD1. Germline CDR1 reads MDHEN; CDR2 reads SYDVKM. The CDR3 is made up of 16 amino acids. The J segment lost 2 bases and the V segment lost 5 bases, leaving 6 bases of the junction unmatched. The CDR3 spells CASSTTGGETKNIQYF. Here the CDR3 DNA reads TGTGCCAGCAGTACGACAGGGGGCGAAACCAAAAACATTCAGTACTTC. The complete variable domain, with remaining parts taken from reference TRBV28 and TRBJ2-4, reads DVKVTQSSRYLVKRTGEKVFLECVQDMDHENMFWYRQDPGLGLRLIYFSYDVKMKEKGDIPEGYSVSREKKERFSLILESASTNQTSMYLCASSTTGGETKNIQYFGAGTRLSVL.

J is TRBJ2-3 and V is TRBV5-1; no clear D gene. The V and J ends lost 0 bases and 1 base respectively, with 9 bases between them. The CDR3 length is 15 residues. From germline, CDR1 is SGHRS and CDR2 YFSETQ. CDR3 loop: CASSLVSLGTDTQYF. Written as DNA, the CDR3 is TGCGCCAGCAGCTTGGTGTCCCTTGGCACAGATACGCAGTATTTT.

As concerns this clonotype: At one boundary the junction diverges from the germline segment, which might be a read error. The rearrangement links TRBV20-1 to TRBJ2-7, with D perhaps TRBD2 (7 bases). The V gene's germline CDR1 is DFQATT and CDR2 SNEGSKA (reference sequence). This CDR3 has 13 residues. The chain's CDR3 is CSAQGTIAYEQYF. CDR3 nucleotides: TGTAGTGCTCAGGGGACTATCGCGTACGAGCAGTACTTC.

The chain recombines TRBV24-1 with TRBJ2-1, with TRBD2 matching over 12 bases. Germline V CDR1 and CDR2: KGHDR, SFDVKD. CDR3 length equals 16 residues. The J segment lost 4 bases and the V segment lost 3 bases, leaving 3 bases of the junction unmatched. DNA of the CDR3: TGTGCCACCAGTGATATCGGGACTAGCGGGTACAATGAGCAGTTCTTC. It is translated as CATSDIGTSGYNEQFF.

Concerning this clonotype: It may be a read error: a sequence one base away is much more abundant. The chain is built from TRBV10-2 and TRBJ1-1; no clear D. The CDR3 contains 13 residues. Germline V gene lookup returns CDR1 WSHSY and CDR2 SAAADI. The CDR3 DNA is TGCGGCAGCAGTGGAGGCCGGAACACTGAAGCTTTCTTT. Its protein product is CGSSGGRNTEAFF.

The table lists this clonotype with a few counts. This chain links TRBV4-3 with TRBJ2-7, with 10 positions matching TRBD2. Germline V lookup: CDR1 LGHNA, CDR2 YSLEER. Unmatched junction bases numbered 9, after V lost 3 bases and J lost 1 base. The CDR3 contains 17 residues. CDR3 bases: TGCGCCAGCAGCCAGGATCACCGGACTAGCGGATCCTACGAGCAGTACTTC. Translating gives CASSQDHRTSGSYEQYF.

This chain's CDR3 is CSASPQGPEAFF. The CDR3 DNA sequence: TGCAGTGCTAGTCCGCAGGGACCTGAAGCTTTCTTT. The rearrangement links TRBV20-1 to TRBJ1-1; TRBD1 might be the D (5 bases). Germline CDR1 reads DFQATT; CDR2 reads SNEGSKA (reference sequence). Trimming shortened V by 3 bases and J by 6 bases, and 11 bases separated the two germline ends. There are 12 residues in the CDR3.

The chain recombines TRBV7-9 with TRBJ2-5; 7 nucleotides line up with TRBD1. Trimming removed 5 bases from V and 5 bases from J; junction bases left unmatched: 11. The CDR3 extends over 15 amino acids. CDR1 is SEHNR and CDR2 is FQNEAQ in the germline V gene (reference sequence). The CDR3 nucleotides are TGTGCCAGCAGCCCACGGACAGGTCAGGGGGAGACCCAGTACTTC. It encodes CASSPRTGQGETQYF.

In this sample, this clonotype turned up a few times. This sequence may be a read error, since a much larger clone differs from it by one base. The rearrangement links TRBV30 to TRBJ2-5; no clear D gene. CDR1 GTSNPN and CDR2 SVGIG come from the germline V gene (reference sequence). The CDR3 length is 12 residues. Trimming shortened V by 8 bases and J by 5 bases, and 15 bases separated the two germline ends. The chain's CDR3 is CAARAWWETQYF. The CDR3 bases are TGTGCCGCGAGAGCGTGGTGGGAGACCCAGTACTTC.